The 23 T cell receptor beta chains below all came from one sample that was sequenced in a study of technical replicates of blood from a few donors. Generated by immunoSEQ multiplex PCR, the TCRdb table keeps only in-frame clones and is missing some. The sample consists of some 89,000 clones, approximately 94% of them appearing once. Sequencing input: T cells isolated from PBMCs. These receptors originate from a human donor in good health.

This clone has just one count. The V and J genes are TRBV7-9 and TRBJ1-5; D is perhaps TRBD1 (5 bases). CDR1 is SEHNR, CDR2 FQNEAQ, per germline (reference sequence). This CDR3 is built from 15 residues. Trimming cost V 4 bases and J 4 bases, with 14 bases left between them. The CDR3 nucleotides are TGTGCCAGCAGCTCCCCCGGGCAGGGTAATCAGCCCCAGCATTTT. Translation: CASSSPGQGNQPQHF.

V gene TRBV19 combines with J gene TRBJ2-1; D is possibly TRBD2 (5 bases). The CDR3 is 12 residues long. Germline CDR1 and CDR2: LNHDA and SQIVND (reference sequence). Trimming removed 3 bases at V and 10 bases at J, with 10 bases between. The CDR3 DNA reads as TGTGCCAGTAGTATCCCTCGGGGAGAGCAGTTCTTC. This gives the protein CASSIPRGEQFF. Supplemented by reference TRBV19 and TRBJ2-1, the full variable domain reads DGGITQSPKYLFRKEGQNVTLSCEQNLNHDAMYWYRQDPGQGLRLIYYSQIVNDFQKGDIAEGYSVSREKKESFPLTVTSAQKNPTAFYLCASSIPRGEQFFGPGTRLTVL.

The rearrangement links TRBV5-6 to TRBJ1-1; D gene unclear. Trimming took 4 bases from V and 3 from J, leaving 10 bases between them. This CDR3 is built from 13 residues. Germline assignment: CDR1 SGHDT and CDR2 YYEEEE. The CDR3 nucleotides read TGTGCCAGCAGCGGCAGGTCAGACACTGAAGCTTTCTTT. Protein sequence: CASSGRSDTEAFF.

The V and J genes are TRBV19 and TRBJ1-2; TRBD1 is a possible D gene (5 bases). Deletions cut 5 bases from V and 5 bases from J, with 12 bases between. The CDR3 runs to 13 residues. The V gene's germline CDR1 is LNHDA and CDR2 SQIVND (reference sequence). The CDR3 here is CASSEGGVYGYTF. The CDR3 coding sequence is TGTGCCAGTAGTGAAGGAGGGGTTTATGGCTACACCTTC.

The chain links TRBV7-2 to TRBJ2-7; D is unclear. The germline V and J ends were trimmed by 1 base and 3 bases, with 7 bases remaining between them. CDR1 is SGHTA and CDR2 is FQGNSA in the germline V gene. This CDR3 contains 13 residues. The CDR3 DNA reads as TGTGCCAGCAGCTTAGGATGGAGCTACGAGCAGTACTTC. Translated: CASSLGWSYEQYF. The variable domain in full, completed from reference TRBV7-2 and TRBJ2-7, reads GAGVSQSPSNKVTEKGKDVELRCDPISGHTALYWYRQSLGQGLEFLIYFQGNSAPDKSGLPSDRFSAERTGGSVSTLTIQRTQQEDSAVYLCASSLGWSYEQYFGPGTRLTVT.

In this sample, this clone turned up once. This rearrangement joins TRBV28 to TRBJ1-5; maybe TRBD1 (6 bases). The length of the CDR3 is 14 residues. V dropped 6 bases and J dropped 5 bases, with 14 bases sitting between them. The germline V gene encodes CDR1 MDHEN and CDR2 SYDVKM. CDR3 sequence reads: CASSQGRGYQPQHF. The CDR3 DNA reads as TGTGCCAGCAGCCAGGGGAGGGGATATCAGCCCCAGCATTTT.

The J gene is TRBJ1-2, the V gene TRBV5-4, with TRBD1 as a possible D gene (5 bases). Germline lookup yields CDR1 SGHNT and CDR2 YYREEE (reference sequence). This CDR3 has 14 amino acids. Trimming shortened V by 3 bases and J by 2 bases, and 11 bases separated the two germline ends. This CDR3 reads CASSYDSSNYGYTF. In DNA form, the CDR3 reads TGTGCCAGCAGCTATGACAGTTCGAACTATGGCTACACCTTC.

The rearrangement links TRBV7-2 to TRBJ2-4; possible D gene TRBD2, 5 bases. This CDR3 region has 15 residues. The V end was cut by 5 bases, the J end by 11 bases, with 22 bases between. Looked up from germline, CDR1 is SGHTA and CDR2 is FQGNSA. The DNA for the CDR3 is TGTGCCAGCAGCCCCCTGGTTCACGCGAGCGGATTTCAGTACTTC. Translated: CASSPLVHASGFQYF.

The chain couples TRBV4-2 to TRBJ2-3; 8 bases fit TRBD2. V was clipped by 5 bases and J by 2 bases; unmatched bases: 3. The V gene's germline CDR1 is LGHNA and CDR2 YNFKEQ. This CDR3 has 14 residues. In DNA, the CDR3 is TGTGCCAGCAGCTCAGGACTAGCCACAGATACGCAGTATTTT. Its protein product is CASSSGLATDTQYF.

V usage is TRBV6-1 and J usage is TRBJ1-3; possible D gene TRBD1, 5 bases. Germline CDR1 reads MNHNS; CDR2 reads SASEGT. V gave up 6 bases and J gave up 7 bases, with 13 bases separating them. This CDR3 is built from 13 residues. CDR3 sequence (DNA): TGTGCCAGCAGCCTCCAGGAGGGGAACACCATATATTTT. It translates to CASSLQEGNTIYF.

This clone was observed a handful of times. V usage is TRBV12-5 and J usage is TRBJ1-2; tentatively, D is TRBD1 (6 bases). Germline CDR1 is LGHNT and CDR2 is FRNRAP. CDR3 length equals 15 residues. The ends were cut back, 2 bases at V and 6 bases at J, with 16 bases in the middle. CDR3 sequence (DNA): TGTGCTAGTGGTTTGTTAGGACAGCCTTTACATGGCTACACCTTC. Amino acid sequence: CASGLLGQPLHGYTF.

The V and J genes are TRBV2 and TRBJ2-2; TRBD1 matches at 11 bases. The CDR3 length is 16 residues. Unmatched junction bases numbered 4, after V lost 6 bases and J lost 1 base. Germline CDR1 and CDR2: SNHLY and FYNNEI. CDR3 residues: CASRMDRGLNTGELFF. Here the CDR3 DNA reads TGTGCCAGCAGGATGGACAGGGGGCTGAACACCGGGGAGCTGTTTTTT.

J is TRBJ1-5 and V is TRBV11-2, with a tentative D call TRBD1 (6 bases). Per the germline V gene, CDR1 is SGHAT and CDR2 is FQNNGV. With 2 bases removed from V and 2 bases from J, the gap between germline ends came to 13 bases. The CDR3 totals 16 residues. CDR3 sequence: CASSLQTGVGNQPQHF. The CDR3 DNA follows: TGTGCCAGCAGCTTACAGACAGGAGTGGGCAATCAGCCCCAGCATTTT. The whole variable domain, remainder taken from reference TRBV11-2 and TRBJ1-5, is EAGVAQSPRYKIIEKRQSVAFWCNPISGHATLYWYQQILGQGPKLLIQFQNNGVVDDSQLPKDRFSAERLKGVDSTLKIQPAKLEDSAVYLCASSLQTGVGNQPQHFGDGTRLSIL.

The chain uses TRBV10-3 and TRBJ2-1, with 7 bases matching TRBD2. The germline V gene encodes CDR1 ENHRY and CDR2 SYGVKD. This CDR3 has 11 amino acids. CDR3 amino acids: CASAGKNEQFF. For the CDR3, the DNA is TGTGCTTCAGCGGGAAAGAATGAGCAGTTCTTC.

The chain recombines TRBV27 with TRBJ1-2; TRBD1 matches at 7 bases. Trimming removed 4 bases from V and 8 bases from J; junction bases left unmatched: 10. The germline gives CDR1 MNHEY, CDR2 SMNVEV (reference sequence). The CDR3 covers 14 residues. CDR3 DNA: TGTGCCAGCAGTTCGACAGGGTGGAGTTGGGGCTACACCTTC. Translation: CASSSTGWSWGYTF.

The chain is built from TRBV2 and TRBJ1-6; D not certain. This CDR3 region has 16 residues. Germline assignment: CDR1 SNHLY and CDR2 FYNNEI. With 2 bases removed from V and 6 bases from J, the gap between germline ends came to 14 bases. The CDR3 bases are TGTGCCAGCAGTGAAATGCGGCAGAATATTAATTCACCCCTCCACTTT. Protein product: CASSEMRQNINSPLHF.

The chain is built from TRBV7-3 and TRBJ2-3; TRBD2 matches at 14 bases. The V and J ends lost 2 bases and 1 base, in that order; junction bases with no gene match: 5. Germline V gene sequence: CDR1 SGHTA, CDR2 FQGTGA. The CDR3 contains 18 residues. The CDR3 here is CASSLGTSGSSGTDTQYF. The CDR3 region has the DNA TGTGCCAGCAGCTTAGGGACTAGCGGGAGTTCTGGCACAGATACGCAGTATTTT.

CDR3 sequence: CASSLTGGASGELFF. The CDR3 DNA is TGTGCCAGCAGCTTAACGGGAGGGGCTTCCGGGGAGCTGTTTTTT. The rearrangement links TRBV7-3 to TRBJ2-2, with TRBD2 matching over 7 bases. This CDR3 has 15 amino acids. Germline CDR1 SGHTA, CDR2 FQGTGA. With V trimmed by 0 bases and J by 6 bases, 4 bases remained unmatched.

The chain links TRBV5-1 to TRBJ1-2; maybe TRBD1 (5 bases). Germline V lookup: CDR1 SGHRS, CDR2 YFSETQ. V lost 5 bases to trimming and J lost 5 bases, with 19 bases between them. The CDR3 covers 15 residues. The chain's CDR3 is CASREVGGYEYGYTF. In DNA, the CDR3 is TGCGCCAGCAGGGAAGTCGGGGGGTATGAATATGGCTACACCTTC.

This clone was observed once. V is TRBV28 and J is TRBJ1-1; TRBD1 is a possible D gene (5 bases). Per germline, CDR1 MDHEN and CDR2 SYDVKM. The CDR3 sequence is 15 residues long. The germline V and J ends were trimmed by 7 bases and 0 bases, with 15 bases remaining between them. The CDR3 bases are TGTGCCAGCAAGGTGTGGGGGGGGATGAACACTGAAGCTTTCTTT. Protein: CASKVWGGMNTEAFF.

The chain combines TRBV10-3 with TRBJ2-7; the match to TRBD2 covers 12 bases. The CDR3 is 15 residues long. Germline assignment: CDR1 ENHRY and CDR2 SYGVKD. V gave up 4 bases and J gave up 4 bases; unmatched junction bases: 5. The chain's CDR3 is CAISGATSGSYEQYF. CDR3 nucleotide sequence: TGTGCCATCAGTGGAGCGACTAGCGGGAGTTACGAGCAGTACTTC.

The V and J genes are TRBV7-8 and TRBJ1-5, with TRBD1 identical over 7 bases. The germline CDR1 and CDR2 sequences are SGHVS and FQNEAQ. Trimming took 5 bases from V and 4 from J; bases not matched to a gene: 5. There are 14 residues in the CDR3. As DNA, the CDR3 is TGTGCCAGCAGCCTATGGGACAGAAATCAGCCCCAGCATTTT. This encodes CASSLWDRNQPQHF.

The chain has TRBV19 and TRBJ2-7; D is ambiguous. CDR3 length: 13 amino acids. CDR1 is LNHDA, CDR2 SQIVND, per germline (reference sequence). V was pared by 1 base and J by 1 base, with 5 bases between. The CDR3 protein is CASSIAISYEQYF. In DNA form, the CDR3 reads TGTGCCAGTAGTATAGCCATTTCCTACGAGCAGTACTTC.